A selection of T cell receptor beta chains follows, all from one sample in a study of cytomegalovirus exposure and HLA in healthy donors. Repertoires were generated with immunoSEQ multiplex PCR, while TCRdb's copy carries only in-frame clones and drops some. Of about 130,000 clones listed, 75% to 90% are singletons. The sample consisted of PBMCs. The receptors were sampled from a woman aged 25 to 39 in good health and CMV-seropositive. CDR3s include the opening cysteine and the closing phenylalanine or tryptophan. Each record gives: V gene, D gene, J gene, clone size, CDR3 DNA, CDR3 protein. D genes are given only for firm matches. Clone size is stated in some rows and not others, as once, few, many or a class when expanded.

>TRBV5-5|TRBD2|TRBJ2-7|-
TGTGCCAGCAGCTTTGGCAGCGGGAGAGGCTTGGGAGACGAGCAGTACTTC
CASSFGSGRGLGDEQYF
>TRBV28|-|TRBJ1-5|-
TGTGCCAGCAGTCCACAGACAGGACCGCATCAGCCCCAGCATTTT
CASSPQTGPHQPQHF
>TRBV29-1|TRBD1|TRBJ1-2|-
TGCAGCGTTGAAAGGGACAGGGGGGGGTATGGCTACACCTTC
CSVERDRGGYGYTF
>TRBV10-1|TRBD2|TRBJ2-3|once
TGCGCCAGCAGTGAAGGGCTAGCGGAGAGCACAGATACGCAGTATTTT
CASSEGLAESTDTQYF
>TRBV15|-|TRBJ2-7|once
TGTGCCACCAGCAGGGGGGACACGGACCAGTTTGAGCAGTACTTC
CATSRGDTDQFEQYF
>TRBV7-8|TRBD2|TRBJ2-3|-
TGTGCCAGCAGCCGGGCGGGCGGGGGGTCTGATACGCAGTATTTT
CASSRAGGGSDTQYF
>TRBV29-1|-|TRBJ2-2|-
TGCAGCGTTGAGGCACCGAACACCGGGGAGCTGTTTTTT
CSVEAPNTGELFF
>TRBV27|TRBD2|TRBJ2-2|-
TGTGCCAGCAGTTTAAGTTTCCTAGCGGGGGGCGTCAGGGAGCTGTTTTTT
CASSLSFLAGGVRELFF
>TRBV27|-|TRBJ2-7|-
TGTGCCAGCAGTTTATCGTTTGCGGGGGAGCAGTACTTC
CASSLSFAGEQYF
>TRBV6-5|-|TRBJ1-6|few
TGTGCCAGCAGTTACACGTCTGAGACTCCTTTCCCCCTCCACTTT
CASSYTSETPFPLHF
>TRBV5-1|TRBD2|TRBJ2-5|-
TGCGCCAGCAGCACCGGACTAGCGGGAGCAGTGGAGACCCAGTACTTC
CASSTGLAGAVETQYF
>TRBV6-6|TRBD1|TRBJ2-7|-
TGTGCCAGCAGTTACCGGGACAGGGGGCTCTACGAGCAGTACTTC
CASSYRDRGLYEQYF
>TRBV4-1|-|TRBJ1-5|-
TGCGCCAGCAGCCAACAGGGGCAGCCCCAGCATTTT
CASSQQGQPQHF
>TRBV6-4|TRBD1|TRBJ2-1|-
TGTGCCAGCAGCTCAGATCCAGGGGGCGCCAGCGGTGAGCAGTTCTTC
CASSSDPGGASGEQFF
>TRBV29-1|-|TRBJ1-1|-
TGCAGCGTCCCTCCGAGGGACACTGAAGCTTTCTTT
CSVPPRDTEAFF
>TRBV5-6|TRBD2|TRBJ2-3|-
TGTGCCAGCAGCTTGGGACTAGCGGGGAGCACAGATACGCAGTATTTT
CASSLGLAGSTDTQYF
>TRBV6-1|-|TRBJ1-4|-
TGTGCCAGCAGTGTCTGGACAGCAACTAATGAAAAACTGTTTTTT
CASSVWTATNEKLFF
>TRBV4-2|TRBD2|TRBJ2-5|-
TGTGCCAGCAGCCAAGCCTTGGGACTAGCGGGGGAAGAGACCCAGTACTTC
CASSQALGLAGEETQYF
>TRBV15|-|TRBJ2-1|-
TGTGCCACCAGCTCCAGGCCTAACAATGAGCAGTTCTTC
CATSSRPNNEQFF
>TRBV5-1|TRBD2|TRBJ2-3|-
TGCGCCAGCAGCCGGACTAGCGGGGGCGGGGCAGATACGCAGTATTTT
CASSRTSGGGADTQYF
>TRBV5-4|TRBD1|TRBJ2-1|-
TGTGCCAGCAGCCCGACACCGGGACAGGGATGGAATGAGCAGTTCTTC
CASSPTPGQGWNEQFF
>TRBV19|-|TRBJ1-2|few
TGTGCCAGTAGTATCCGCAGGGACTATGGCTACACCTTC
CASSIRRDYGYTF
>TRBV4-2|TRBD2|TRBJ2-7|-
TGTGCCAGCAGCGGGCGGACTAGCGGGGTCGAGCAGTACTTC
CASSGRTSGVEQYF
>TRBV7-9|TRBD2|TRBJ2-7|few
TGTGCCAGCAGTTACTCCGGGACTAGCGCCTACGAGCAGTACTTC
CASSYSGTSAYEQYF
>TRBV5-4|TRBD2|TRBJ2-5|-
TGTGCCAGCAGCTTGGAGGTAGCGGGGTACCAAGAGACCCAGTACTTC
CASSLEVAGYQETQYF